These T cell receptor beta chains were read from a single sample in a study of blood T cell repertoires in COVID-19. The repertoire was sequenced with immunoSEQ multiplex PCR; TCRdb's copy has only in-frame clones and lacks some. The table has 80,000 to 100,000 clones, over 75% seen once. The sequencing input was peripheral blood. The origin of the receptors is a man in his sixties with acute or convalescent COVID-19. The CDR3 runs from the conserved cysteine through the conserved F or W. Fields, in order: D gene, V gene, clone size, J gene, CDR3 DNA, CDR3 protein. The D gene is left open where the match is weak. Clone size is given for some rows only: seen once, a few or many times, or a class if the clone is expanded.

>TRBD1|TRBV7-2|-|TRBJ1-5
TGTGCCAGCAGCTGGACAGGGGGCAGCAATCAGCCCCAGCATTTT
CASSWTGGSNQPQHF
>TRBD1|TRBV30|-|TRBJ2-7
TGTGCCTGGAGTGGAGAGGGACAGATAACCTACGAGCAGTACTTC
CAWSGEGQITYEQYF
>-|TRBV4-1|-|TRBJ2-7
TGCGCCAGCAGCCAAGATTACTACGAGCAGTACTTC
CASSQDYYEQYF
>TRBD1|TRBV20-1|-|TRBJ1-1
TGCAGTCGACAGGGAAGCACTGAAGCTTTCTTT
CSRQGSTEAFF
>-|TRBV29-1|-|TRBJ1-4
TGCAGCGTTGAAGTCGGGAGGATGGAAAAACTGTTTTTT
CSVEVGRMEKLFF
>-|TRBV10-3|-|TRBJ2-2
TGTGCCATCAGTGGAGTTGGGAACACCGGGGAGCTGTTTTTT
CAISGVGNTGELFF
>-|TRBV27|-|TRBJ1-2
TGTGCCAGCAGTTTATCGGTCGGAGATTTATCGGGCTACACCTTC
CASSLSVGDLSGYTF
>TRBD2|TRBV6-5|-|TRBJ2-7
TGTGCCAGTCAACTAGCGGGAGATCTGGTGTGGCAGTACTTC
CASQLAGDLVWQYF
>-|TRBV11-2|-|TRBJ2-7
TGTGCCAGCAGCCCCCACGAGGGCGAGAGCTCCTACGAGCAGTACTTC
CASSPHEGESSYEQYF
>-|TRBV6-5|-|TRBJ2-1
TGTGCCAGCAGTTACTTCACGACTAGGGATCGGGAGCAGTTCTTC
CASSYFTTRDREQFF
>TRBD1|TRBV14|once|TRBJ1-4
TGTGCCAGCAGCCAAGCTTACGGGACAGGGGATGAAAAACTGTTTTTT
CASSQAYGTGDEKLFF
>-|TRBV6-1|few|TRBJ1-5
TGTGCCAGCAGCCTAGCTCCAAATAACTATCAGCCCCAGCATTTT
CASSLAPNNYQPQHF
>TRBD2|TRBV5-1|-|TRBJ2-1
TGCGCCAGCAGCCTTATAGCGGGAGCAGACGAGCAGTTCTTC
CASSLIAGADEQFF
>-|TRBV4-3|-|TRBJ2-5
TGCGCCAGCAGCCGAGGGTTATCTAGCGTAGAGACCCAGTACTTC
CASSRGLSSVETQYF
>-|TRBV4-3|-|TRBJ2-1
TGCGCCAGCAGCCAAGATTTTGCGGGCCGCTACAATGAGCAGTTCTTC
CASSQDFAGRYNEQFF